This TCR beta chain was recorded in a study of early T cells in non-severe SARS-CoV-2 infection. General study findings and limits: VDJdb matching skewed toward anti-spike CD8 responses, missing private and CD4 specificities.

TCRdb re-analysed the 5' RACE reads in MiXCR, keeping a single row per CDR3 protein. The table records roughly 34,000 distinct CDR3 sequences, roughly 7.1% of them present only once. In this sample, this clonotype turned up many times. Antigen unknown. Specimen: whole blood, collected at baseline. The TCR sequence derives from an adult who was a healthcare worker with PCR-confirmed SARS-CoV-2 infection or an uninfected control (not recorded which).

As DNA, the CDR3 is TGTGCCAGTAGTAATCAGTTGGGCGAGCAGTACTTC. Translated: CASSNQLGEQYF. This chain joins TRBV19 and TRBJ2-7; D unresolved. CDR3 length equals 12 residues. Germline-derived CDR1 and CDR2 are LNHDA and SQIVND (reference sequence). Trimming stripped 4 bases from V and 6 bases from J, with 10 bases between.